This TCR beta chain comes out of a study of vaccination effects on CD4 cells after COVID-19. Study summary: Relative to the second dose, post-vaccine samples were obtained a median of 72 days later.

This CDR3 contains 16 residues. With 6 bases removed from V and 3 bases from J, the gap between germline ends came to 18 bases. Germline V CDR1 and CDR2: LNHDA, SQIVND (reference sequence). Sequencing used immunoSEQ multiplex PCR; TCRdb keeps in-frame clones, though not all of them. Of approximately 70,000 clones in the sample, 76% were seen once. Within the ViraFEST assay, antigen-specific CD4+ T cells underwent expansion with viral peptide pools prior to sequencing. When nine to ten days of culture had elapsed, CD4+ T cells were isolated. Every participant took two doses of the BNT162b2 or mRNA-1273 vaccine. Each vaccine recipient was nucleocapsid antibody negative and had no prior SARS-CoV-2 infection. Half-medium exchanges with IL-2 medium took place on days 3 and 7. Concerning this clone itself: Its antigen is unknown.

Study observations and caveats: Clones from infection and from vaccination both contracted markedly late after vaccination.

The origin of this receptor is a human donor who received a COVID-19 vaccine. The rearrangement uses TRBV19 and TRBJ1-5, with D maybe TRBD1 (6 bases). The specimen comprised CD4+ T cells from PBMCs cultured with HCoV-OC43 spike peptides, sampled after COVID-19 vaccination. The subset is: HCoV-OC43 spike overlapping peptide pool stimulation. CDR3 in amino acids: CASSQATGTLNQPQHF. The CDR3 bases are TGTGCCAGTAGCCAAGCGACAGGTACCCTCAATCAGCCCCAGCATTTT. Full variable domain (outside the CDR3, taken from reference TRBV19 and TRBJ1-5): DGGITQSPKYLFRKEGQNVTLSCEQNLNHDAMYWYRQDPGQGLRLIYYSQIVNDFQKGDIAEGYSVSREKKESFPLTVTSAQKNPTAFYLCASSQATGTLNQPQHFGDGTRLSIL.